This T cell receptor beta chain was observed in a study of T-cell reconstitution after alpha-beta-depleted transplantation in children. This clonotype has more than one count but fewer than ten. Using unique molecular identifiers, the investigators prepared the TCRbeta library. TCRdb fed the PCR reads into MiXCR, producing one record per CDR3 protein. Among about 270,000 distinct CDR3 sequences listed, 9.9% were seen once. V gave up 6 bases and J gave up 9 bases; unmatched junction bases: 7. This CDR3 has 13 amino acids. Germline CDR1 is WNHNN and CDR2 is SYGVQD (reference sequence). This TCR derives from a human donor who donated a stem cell graft to a child with SCID. The sequencing here drew on PBMCs from the stem cell graft donor, taken from the stem cell graft. This chain connects TRBV10-1 to TRBJ2-4, with 8 bases lining up with TRBD1. CDR3 residues: CASSPQGDGIQYF. CDR3 nucleotide sequence: TGCGCCAGCAGCCCACAGGGGGATGGCATTCAGTACTTC.